These 27 T cell receptor beta chains originate from one sample sequenced in a study of immune evolution from preneoplasia to lung adenocarcinoma. Profiled with immunoSEQ multiplex PCR; TCRdb holds only in-frame clones, not every one. This table has thousands of clones, roughly 77% appearing once. Input material: FFPE minimally invasive lung adenocarcinoma tissue. These receptors originate from a person aged 55-85 years with lung adenocarcinoma.

CDR3 residues: CASSVGSGQGGGYTF. In nucleotides, the CDR3 is TGTGCCAGCAGCGTAGGGTCTGGACAGGGGGGAGGCTACACCTTC. This sequence joins TRBV9 and TRBJ1-2; 10 positions match TRBD1. Germline V gene lookup returns CDR1 SGDLS and CDR2 YYNGEE. CDR3 length: 15 residues. The junction had 7 bases not matched to a gene; V was cut back by 0 bases and J by 8 bases.

The J gene is TRBJ2-7, the V gene TRBV6-1, with 8 bases that match TRBD2. Germline CDR1 is MNHNS and CDR2 is SASEGT. J was trimmed by 5 bases and V by 10 bases; bases with no gene match: 10. CDR3 length: 13 amino acids. As DNA, the CDR3 is TGTGCCACCCCCGGCGGGAGGACCCACGAGCAGTACTTC. This codes for CATPGGRTHEQYF.

The CDR3 sequence is CASSTAGGRVHEQFF. CDR3 DNA: TGCGCCAGCAGCACAGCGGGAGGACGGGTCCATGAGCAGTTCTTC. This chain uses TRBV5-1 with TRBJ2-1; 9 nucleotides align to TRBD2. The CDR3 is 15 residues long. With V trimmed by 4 bases and J by 8 bases, 10 bases remained unmatched. Germline V gene lookup returns CDR1 SGHRS and CDR2 YFSETQ. Looking up the rest from reference TRBV5-1 and TRBJ2-1 gives the full variable domain: KAGVTQTPRYLIKTRGQQVTLSCSPISGHRSVSWYQQTPGQGLQFLFEYFSETQRNKGNFPGRFSGRQFSNSRSEMNVSTLELGDSALYLCASSTAGGRVHEQFFGPGTRLTVL.

The chain joins TRBV15 to TRBJ1-1; D possibly corresponds to TRBD1 (5 bases). Germline CDR1 is LNHNV and CDR2 is YYDKDF (reference sequence). This CDR3 region has 13 residues. V dropped 3 bases and J dropped 5 bases, with 10 bases sitting between them. CDR3 sequence reads: CATSSQGDTEAFF. Here the CDR3 DNA reads TGTGCCACCAGCAGCCAGGGAGATACTGAAGCTTTCTTT.

The CDR3 protein is CASRGAGVNNEQFF. CDR3 sequence (DNA): TGTGCCAGCAGGGGAGCGGGAGTGAACAATGAGCAGTTCTTC. V and J are TRBV25-1 and TRBJ2-1; TRBD2 matches at 8 bases. This CDR3 is built from 14 residues. Germline V gives CDR1 MGHDK, CDR2 SYGVNS. The junction had 6 bases not matched to a gene; V was cut back by 6 bases and J by 5 bases.

The V and J genes are TRBV5-8 and TRBJ1-5; D gene unclear. With 4 bases removed from V and 2 bases from J, the gap between germline ends came to 13 bases. CDR3 length: 15 residues. CDR1 SGHTS and CDR2 YDEGEE come from the germline V gene. The CDR3 DNA is TGTGCCAGCAGCCCAAGGTGGGGAGGCAATCAGCCCCAGCATTTT. Translating gives CASSPRWGGNQPQHF.

This clone turned up a few times. The J gene is TRBJ1-2, the V gene TRBV28; D is possibly TRBD1 (6 bases). The CDR3 is made up of 15 amino acids. V was shortened by 5 bases and J by 0 bases, with 13 bases between the two germline ends. Germline V gives CDR1 MDHEN, CDR2 SYDVKM. For the CDR3, the DNA is TGTGCCAGCAGTCCACGGGGACAAGCTAACTATGGCTACACCTTC. It yields the protein CASSPRGQANYGYTF.

This chain uses TRBV11-2 with TRBJ2-2; D call uncertain. The ends were cut back, 2 bases at V and 9 bases at J, with 4 bases in the middle. The CDR3 sequence is 11 residues long. CDR1 and CDR2 from the germline V gene are SGHAT and FQNNGV. This chain's CDR3 is CASSLSRELFF. The CDR3 DNA reads as TGTGCCAGCAGCTTATCGCGGGAGCTGTTTTTT.

The genes are TRBV28 and TRBJ1-1; no clear D gene. The CDR3 has 11 amino acids. V shed 6 bases and J shed 6 bases, with 8 bases lying between them. Germline values: CDR1 MDHEN, CDR2 SYDVKM. The CDR3, as DNA: TGTGCCAGCAGAGGCAGACCTGAAGCTTTCTTT. Protein sequence: CASRGRPEAFF. The full variable domain, with the rest looked up from reference TRBV28 and TRBJ1-1, is DVKVTQSSRYLVKRTGEKVFLECVQDMDHENMFWYRQDPGLGLRLIYFSYDVKMKEKGDIPEGYSVSREKKERFSLILESASTNQTSMYLCASRGRPEAFFGQGTRLTVV.

This rearrangement joins TRBV11-2 to TRBJ2-1, with 9 bases lining up with TRBD2. Germline V CDR1 and CDR2: SGHAT, FQNNGV. CDR3 size: 16 residues. With V trimmed by 5 bases and J by 2 bases, 7 bases remained unmatched. CDR3 nucleotide sequence: TGTGCCAGCAGCATCCGACTAGCGGCAGCCTACAATGAGCAGTTCTTC. Encoded protein: CASSIRLAAAYNEQFF.

This clone appeared once. The chain carries TRBV5-1 and TRBJ2-7, with a weak D call TRBD2 (6 bases). Germline V gene data show CDR1 as SGHRS and CDR2 as YFSETQ. The length of the CDR3 is 15 residues. Deletions cut 4 bases from V and 4 bases from J, with 18 bases between. The CDR3 loop reads CASSSGRGLGYEQYF. The CDR3 DNA follows: TGCGCCAGCAGCAGCGGGCGTGGGCTCGGGTACGAGCAGTACTTC.

This chain connects TRBV6-5 to TRBJ1-5, with D uncertain. V lost 0 bases and J 0 bases, leaving 6 bases between the germline ends. This CDR3 has 15 amino acids. From germline, CDR1 is MNHEY and CDR2 SVGAGI. The CDR3 reads CASSYSRNSNQPQHF. The CDR3 DNA follows: TGTGCCAGCAGTTACTCCCGTAATAGCAATCAGCCCCAGCATTTT.

Judged by abundance, this clone is medium-sized. The rearrangement joins TRBV7-8 to TRBJ1-5; no firm D call. CDR1 is SGHVS and CDR2 is FQNEAQ in the germline V gene. The CDR3 covers 15 residues. V was cut by 4 bases and J by 3 bases, with 13 bases left in between. The CDR3 DNA is TGTGCCAGCAGCTCAAAGTGGGGAAACAATCAGCCCCAGCATTTT. Translating gives CASSSKWGNNQPQHF.

J is TRBJ2-7 and V is TRBV7-9; D remains unclear. The germline V gene has CDR1 SEHNR and CDR2 FQNEAQ (reference sequence). V was cut by 0 bases and J by 0 bases, with 9 bases left in between. This CDR3 comprises 15 residues. The chain's CDR3 is CASSLAPESSYEQYF. The DNA for the CDR3 is TGTGCCAGCAGCTTAGCGCCCGAGAGCTCCTACGAGCAGTACTTC.

The chain employs TRBV23-1 and TRBJ2-7; 11 bases fit TRBD1. TRBV23-1 is reported as an ORF; its role is uncertain. The CDR3 extends over 19 amino acids. The V and J ends lost 1 base and 2 bases, in that order; junction bases with no gene match: 13. The CDR3: CASSQFCCRADRGPYEQYF. The CDR3 DNA is TGCGCCAGCAGTCAATTTTGTTGTCGGGCGGACAGGGGGCCCTACGAGCAGTACTTC.

The rearrangement joins TRBV5-4 to TRBJ1-2, with 10 bases matching TRBD1. The CDR3 has 14 amino acids. Germline-derived CDR1 and CDR2 are SGHNT and YYREEE (reference sequence). The V segment lost 4 bases and the J segment 4 bases; nucleotides outside the gene matches: 4. The CDR3 bases are TGTGCCAGCAGCCCGACAGGGGGCGGCTATGGCTACACCTTC. It encodes CASSPTGGGYGYTF.

Only a few counts were recorded for this clone. The chain recombines TRBV30 with TRBJ2-2, with TRBD2 matching 13 bases. The CDR3 consists of 15 residues. V trimming: 3 bases; J trimming: 9 bases; junction bases outside the gene matches: 7. Per the germline V gene, CDR1 is GTSNPN and CDR2 is SVGIG (reference sequence). This CDR3 is CAWRFRTSGSRELFF. CDR3 coding DNA: TGTGCCTGGAGGTTTAGGACTAGCGGGAGCCGGGAGCTGTTTTTT.

This rearrangement joins TRBV7-2 to TRBJ2-5; D uncertain. This CDR3 is built from 11 residues. V was cut by 4 bases and J by 5 bases, with 5 bases left in between. CDR1 SGHTA and CDR2 FQGNSA come from the germline V gene. The CDR3 DNA reads TGTGCCAGCAGCTCCGTGGAGACCCAGTACTTC. Its translation is CASSSVETQYF. Combining the CDR3 with reference TRBV7-2 and TRBJ2-5 gives the whole variable domain GAGVSQSPSNKVTEKGKDVELRCDPISGHTALYWYRQSLGQGLEFLIYFQGNSAPDKSGLPSDRFSAERTGGSVSTLTIQRTQQEDSAVYLCASSSVETQYFGPGTRLLVL.

J is TRBJ1-3 and V is TRBV18, with 10 bases that match TRBD1. The germline gives CDR1 KGHSH, CDR2 LQKENI. V was clipped by 6 bases and J by 8 bases; unmatched bases: 7. This CDR3 has 14 residues. The CDR3 region has the DNA TGTGCCAGCTCCCCCGGGACAGGGGAATACACCATATATTTT. This encodes CASSPGTGEYTIYF.

V gene TRBV19 combines with J gene TRBJ2-3; D is possibly TRBD1 (5 bases). The CDR3 spans 15 residues. Germline values: CDR1 LNHDA, CDR2 SQIVND (reference sequence). Trimming shortened V by 6 bases and J by 3 bases, and 16 bases separated the two germline ends. CDR3 loop: CASRKRTTGTDTQYF. In DNA form, the CDR3 reads TGTGCCAGTAGGAAAAGGACAACGGGTACAGATACGCAGTATTTT.

The V call is TRBV28, the J call TRBJ1-5, with 9 bases matching TRBD1. CDR1 and CDR2 (germline): MDHEN, SYDVKM. After removal of 8 bases from V and 12 bases from J, the junction contained 8 bases not matched to a gene. CDR3 length equals 12 residues. The CDR3 DNA reads TGTGCCAGCGATTCGACAGGGGGAGTCCAGCATTTT. This sequence encodes CASDSTGGVQHF.

The chain joins TRBV12-5 to TRBJ1-1; D unclear. CDR1 LGHNT and CDR2 FRNRAP come from the germline V gene. The length of the CDR3 is 12 residues. V dropped 6 bases and J dropped 7 bases, with 12 bases sitting between them. CDR3 region: CASGLTSSEAFF. CDR3 coding DNA: TGTGCTAGTGGCCTGACTTCGAGTGAAGCTTTCTTT.

V is TRBV11-2 and J is TRBJ2-3, with TRBD1 as a possible D gene (6 bases). CDR1 is SGHAT and CDR2 is FQNNGV in the germline V gene. This CDR3 has 14 amino acids. Trimming left V 3 bases short and J 7 bases short, with 14 bases between. This CDR3 reads CASSFSRGPNTQYF. The CDR3 nucleotides read TGTGCCAGCAGCTTCTCCAGGGGTCCGAATACGCAGTATTTT.

The chain couples TRBV15 to TRBJ2-3, with 7 bases fitting TRBD1. From germline, CDR1 is LNHNV and CDR2 YYDKDF (reference sequence). The CDR3 runs to 17 residues. J lost 2 bases, V lost 7 bases, and 15 bases had no gene match. CDR3 sequence reads: CATTPDRALVFTDTQYF. The CDR3 DNA follows: TGTGCCACCACACCCGACAGGGCGCTCGTTTTCACAGATACGCAGTATTTT.

DNA of the CDR3: TGTGCCAGCAGCACGGACAGGGGAAATCAGCCCCAGCATTTT. The encoded protein is CASSTDRGNQPQHF. The V call is TRBV6-6, the J call TRBJ1-5; TRBD1 matches 9 bases. The CDR3 is made up of 14 amino acids. Germline V gene sequence: CDR1 MNHNY, CDR2 SVGAGI (reference sequence). J was trimmed by 4 bases and V by 6 bases; bases with no gene match: 4.

This clone has just one count. The rearrangement links TRBV7-2 to TRBJ1-5; D is undetermined. Trimming shortened V by 0 bases and J by 4 bases, and 13 bases separated the two germline ends. Germline V CDR1 and CDR2: SGHTA, FQGNSA. The CDR3 runs 16 residues. The CDR3 nucleotides are TGTGCCAGCAGCTTAGCCCAGGACGCTGGAAATCAGCCCCAGCATTTT. This codes for CASSLAQDAGNQPQHF.

The chain couples TRBV6-1 to TRBJ2-7; 11 positions agree with TRBD1. V was pared by 6 bases and J by 3 bases, with 7 bases of the junction left unmatched. The CDR3 is 15 residues long. Germline V gives CDR1 MNHNS, CDR2 SASEGT. CDR3 bases: TGTGCCAGCAGGACCCGGGACAGGGGGAACTACGAGCAGTACTTC. The encoded protein is CASRTRDRGNYEQYF.